The rows below give T cell receptor beta chains drawn from one sample of a study of blood T cell repertoires in COVID-19. TCRdb's copy holds only in-frame clones and misses some; the assay was immunoSEQ multiplex PCR. The sample has 150,000 to 200,000 clones, around 81% seen once. Sequencing was done on a sample of peripheral blood. The receptors come from a man aged 55 to 69 with active or convalescent COVID-19. Both conserved end residues are part of each CDR3. A D gene is named only where the DNA matches it firmly. Not all rows give a size; the values are once, few, many and, for expanded clones, a class.

D | size | J | V | CDR3 | DNA
TRBD2 | NA | TRBJ2-3 | TRBV5-1 | CASSPGTSEDTQYF | TGCGCCAGCAGCCCAGGGACTAGCGAAGATACGCAGTATTTT
NA | NA | TRBJ1-1 | TRBV11-2 | CASSPRRVTTTEAFF | TGTGCCAGCAGCCCCAGGAGGGTTACAACCACTGAAGCTTTCTTT
NA | NA | TRBJ2-6 | TRBV2 | CASSLAAGSGANVLTF | TGTGCCAGCAGCCTAGCTGCAGGCTCTGGGGCCAACGTCCTGACTTTC
TRBD1 | NA | TRBJ1-2 | TRBV6-6 | CASSFQQGAGSYGYTF | TGTGCCAGCAGTTTTCAACAGGGGGCGGGTAGCTATGGCTACACCTTC
NA | NA | TRBJ1-1 | TRBV28 | CASSSMNTEAFF | TGTGCCAGCAGTTCTATGAACACTGAAGCTTTCTTT
NA | NA | TRBJ1-1 | TRBV3-1/TRBV3-2 | CASSQSEGRRTEAFF | TGTGCCAGCAGCCAATCCGAGGGCCGGAGGACTGAAGCTTTCTTT
NA | NA | TRBJ2-5 | TRBV3-1/TRBV3-2 | CASSQVDTGPSYF | TGTGCCAGCAGCCAAGTGGATACAGGCCCTTCATACTTC
NA | NA | TRBJ1-2 | TRBV2 | CASSESLNYGYTF | TGTGCCAGCAGTGAAAGCCTTAACTATGGCTACACCTTC
TRBD2 | NA | TRBJ2-3 | TRBV3-1/TRBV3-2 | CASSPLAGGLDTQYF | TGTGCCAGCAGCCCGCTAGCGGGAGGGCTCGATACGCAGTATTTT
TRBD1 | NA | TRBJ1-2 | TRBV3-1/TRBV3-2 | CASSQALGQGVYGYTF | TGTGCCAGCAGCCAAGCCCTGGGACAGGGGGTCTATGGCTACACCTTC
NA | NA | TRBJ1-5 | TRBV2 | CASVPGPILAREPQHF | TGTGCCTCAGTGCCGGGCCCCATTCTGGCGAGGGAGCCCCAGCATTTT
TRBD2 | NA | TRBJ2-7 | TRBV6-6 | CASTPGGLAGSYEQYF | TGTGCCAGCACCCCTGGCGGTTTAGCGGGCTCCTACGAGCAGTACTTC
TRBD1 | NA | TRBJ1-4 | TRBV5-8 | CASSLHRGTNEKLFF | TGTGCCAGCAGCTTGCACAGGGGTACTAATGAAAAACTGTTTTTT
TRBD2 | NA | TRBJ2-1 | TRBV5-1 | CASSPGTSGNNEQFF | TGCGCCAGCAGCCCCGGGACTAGCGGGAACAATGAGCAGTTCTTC
TRBD1 | NA | TRBJ1-1 | TRBV18 | CASPTGATEAFF | TGTGCCAGCCCGACAGGGGCCACTGAAGCTTTCTTT
NA | NA | TRBJ1-1 | TRBV27 | CATPTPSGDTRAFF | TGTGCCACCCCTACCCCGTCCGGGGACACACGAGCTTTCTTT
TRBD2 | few | TRBJ2-5 | TRBV13 | CASSLYSGGETQYF | TGTGCCAGCAGCTTGTATAGCGGGGGGGAGACCCAGTACTTC
NA | NA | TRBJ1-1 | TRBV7-8 | CASTREGGNTEAFF | TGTGCCAGCACTAGGGAAGGGGGGAACACTGAAGCTTTCTTT
NA | NA | TRBJ1-2 | TRBV11-2 | CASSLDSYYGYTF | TGTGCCAGCAGCTTAGACAGTTACTATGGCTACACCTTC
TRBD2 | NA | TRBJ2-1 | TRBV5-1 | CASSFWRGGSYNEQFF | TGCGCCAGCAGCTTTTGGCGGGGGGGCAGTTACAATGAGCAGTTCTTC
NA | NA | TRBJ1-2 | TRBV19 | CASSMLRQPNYGYTF | TGTGCCAGTAGTATGTTAAGACAGCCGAACTATGGCTACACCTTC
TRBD2 | once | TRBJ2-7 | TRBV19 | CASSITSGGHSYEQYF | TGTGCCAGTAGTATAACTAGCGGGGGCCACTCCTACGAGCAGTACTTC
NA | NA | TRBJ1-5 | TRBV19 | CASSTGNQPQHF | TGTGCCAGTAGTACGGGCAATCAGCCCCAGCATTTT
NA | NA | TRBJ2-5 | TRBV5-4 | CASSLTGSQTQYF | TGTGCCAGCAGCTTAACAGGCAGCCAGACCCAGTACTTC
TRBD1 | NA | TRBJ2-7 | TRBV5-1 | CASSLAEGAAYEQYF | TGCGCCAGCAGCTTGGCCGAGGGGGCGGCCTACGAGCAGTACTTC
NA | NA | TRBJ1-1 | TRBV21-1 | CASSKPLGTPINTEAFF | TGTGCCAGCAGCAAACCCCTCGGGACACCTATTAACACTGAAGCTTTCTTT
TRBD1 | NA | TRBJ1-1 | TRBV28 | CASSWLDRAPEAFF | TGTGCCAGCAGCTGGCTGGACAGGGCCCCTGAAGCTTTCTTT
TRBD2 | NA | TRBJ2-1 | TRBV7-9 | CASTLAGEYNEQFF | TGTGCCAGTACGCTAGCGGGGGAGTACAATGAGCAGTTCTTC
NA | NA | TRBJ1-1 | TRBV18 | CASSPPWPTGNTEAFF | TGTGCCAGCTCACCACCGTGGCCAACAGGGAACACTGAAGCTTTCTTT
TRBD1 | once | TRBJ1-2 | TRBV12-3/TRBV12-4 | CASSLDREYGYTF | TGTGCCAGCAGTTTGGACAGGGAATATGGCTACACCTTC
TRBD2 | NA | TRBJ2-3 | TRBV5-6 | CASSFPAGGSTDTQYF | TGTGCCAGCAGCTTTCCAGCGGGGGGGAGCACAGATACGCAGTATTTT
TRBD2 | NA | TRBJ2-3 | TRBV5-1 | CASSLTGTSGYTDTQYF | TGCGCCAGCAGCTTGACCGGGACTAGCGGGTACACAGATACGCAGTATTTT
TRBD1 | NA | TRBJ2-3 | TRBV5-1 | CASSPRGQGTDTQYF | TGCGCCAGCAGCCCTAGGGGGCAGGGTACAGATACGCAGTATTTT
NA | NA | TRBJ2-1 | TRBV29-1 | CSVLGFSYNEQFF | TGCAGCGTCCTAGGTTTCTCCTACAATGAGCAGTTCTTC
NA | NA | TRBJ2-7 | TRBV21-1 | CASSKDGGNSYEQYF | TGTGCCAGCAGCAAAGATGGCGGGAACTCCTACGAGCAGTACTTC
NA | few | TRBJ2-7 | TRBV29-1 | CSVEEGGSEQYF | TGCAGCGTTGAAGAAGGAGGCAGCGAGCAGTACTTC
NA | NA | TRBJ1-6 | TRBV27 | CASSLGQDNSPLHF | TGTGCCAGCAGTTTAGGGCAGGATAATTCACCCCTCCACTTT
NA | NA | TRBJ2-7 | TRBV3-1/TRBV3-2 | CASSLKGVDYEQYF | TGTGCCAGCAGCCTCAAAGGGGTTGACTACGAGCAGTACTTC
NA | NA | TRBJ1-3 | TRBV3-1/TRBV3-2 | CASSQVGGSAGNTIYF | TGTGCCAGCAGCCAAGTCGGGGGGAGCGCTGGAAACACCATATATTTT
NA | NA | TRBJ2-1 | TRBV3-1/TRBV3-2 | CASSQARGQYNEQFF | TGTGCCAGCAGCCAAGCCCGGGGACAATACAATGAGCAGTTCTTC
TRBD1 | NA | TRBJ1-4 | TRBV28 | CASSLGQPNEKLFF | TGTGCCAGCAGTCTGGGACAGCCGAATGAAAAACTGTTTTTT
NA | NA | TRBJ2-1 | TRBV11-3 | CASSPGLSSYNEQFF | TGTGCCAGCAGCCCGGGTCTGAGCTCCTACAATGAGCAGTTCTTC
TRBD2 | NA | TRBJ2-4 | TRBV29-1 | CSVVFGGGAGAKNIQYF | TGCAGCGTTGTCTTCGGCGGGGGGGCCGGGGCCAAAAACATTCAGTACTTC
NA | NA | TRBJ2-3 | TRBV2 | CASTTRDNIHPRADTQYF | TGTGCCAGCACCACCCGGGACAACATCCACCCGAGGGCAGATACGCAGTATTTT
TRBD1 | NA | TRBJ2-7 | TRBV28 | CASSFTGARAQKSVF | TGTGCCAGCAGTTTCACAGGGGCTCGAGCCCAAAAATCTGTGTTC
NA | NA | TRBJ1-5 | TRBV5-1 | CASSPTQGQPQHF | TGCGCCAGCAGCCCAACCCAGGGGCAGCCCCAGCATTTT
NA | NA | TRBJ2-7 | TRBV19 | CASSIVGRRTEQYF | TGTGCCAGTAGTATAGTTGGCAGGAGGACCGAGCAGTACTTC
NA | NA | TRBJ2-5 | TRBV3-1/TRBV3-2 | CASSQARAQSETQYF | TGTGCCAGCAGCCAAGCACGAGCCCAATCCGAGACCCAGTACTTC
NA | NA | TRBJ1-2 | TRBV7-2 | CASSLRQGGNYGYTF | TGTGCCAGCAGCTTACGGCAGGGTGGTAACTATGGCTACACCTTC
NA | NA | TRBJ1-2 | TRBV4-1 | CASSQGGQGRGYTF | TGCGCCAGCAGCCAAGGGGGGCAGGGCCGCGGCTACACCTTC
TRBD2 | NA | TRBJ2-7 | TRBV7-8 | CASSSGGEAYEQYF | TGTGCCAGCAGTAGCGGGGGGGAGGCCTACGAGCAGTACTTC
NA | few | TRBJ1-1 | TRBV10-2 | CASSRTVQGEAFF | TGCGCCAGCAGTAGGACAGTTCAAGGTGAAGCTTTCTTT
NA | NA | TRBJ1-2 | TRBV6-4 | CASSDSRGHGYTF | TGTGCCAGCAGTGACTCGAGAGGCCATGGCTACACCTTC
NA | once | TRBJ1-1 | TRBV12-3/TRBV12-4 | CASSLAQDTEAFF | TGTGCCAGCAGTTTGGCCCAAGACACTGAAGCTTTCTTT
TRBD1 | NA | TRBJ1-5 | TRBV27 | CASSPRDRQPQPQHF | TGTGCCAGCAGTCCTAGGGACAGGCAGCCTCAGCCCCAGCATTTT
NA | few | TRBJ1-5 | TRBV10-3 | CATTSVWGERNQPQHF | TGTGCCACCACCTCAGTTTGGGGAGAAAGAAACCAGCCCCAGCATTTT
TRBD1 | NA | TRBJ2-1 | TRBV5-1 | CASSLAPGGSYNEQFF | TGCGCCAGCAGCTTGGCCCCAGGGGGCTCCTACAATGAGCAGTTCTTC
TRBD1 | NA | TRBJ2-5 | TRBV5-1 | CASSAGTGGLETQYF | TGCGCCAGCAGCGCCGGGACAGGGGGTTTAGAGACCCAGTACTTC
NA | NA | TRBJ1-3 | TRBV3-1/TRBV3-2 | CASSQALSPGNTIYF | TGTGCCAGCAGCCAAGCTTTGTCCCCTGGAAACACCATATATTTT